Sequencing of this TCR beta chain was carried out in a study of monozygotic twins with inflammatory bowel disease. In the case of this clonotype: Its target is unknown.

TCRdb re-called the 5' RACE reads, yielding one record per CDR3 amino acid sequence without DNA. This table lists some 160,000 distinct CDR3 sequences. The study's findings and limits: Fewer clonotypes were shared with others by IBD patients than by healthy twins, especially with disease activity.

The germline gives CDR1 SGHNT, CDR2 YYREEE (reference sequence). This CDR3 has 14 residues. This chain links TRBV5-4 with TRBJ2-7. The specimen was blood. This sequence was found in a human donor with ulcerative colitis or Crohn's disease, or a healthy co-twin of an affected twin (not recorded which). The CDR3 here is CASSTITGVYEQYF.